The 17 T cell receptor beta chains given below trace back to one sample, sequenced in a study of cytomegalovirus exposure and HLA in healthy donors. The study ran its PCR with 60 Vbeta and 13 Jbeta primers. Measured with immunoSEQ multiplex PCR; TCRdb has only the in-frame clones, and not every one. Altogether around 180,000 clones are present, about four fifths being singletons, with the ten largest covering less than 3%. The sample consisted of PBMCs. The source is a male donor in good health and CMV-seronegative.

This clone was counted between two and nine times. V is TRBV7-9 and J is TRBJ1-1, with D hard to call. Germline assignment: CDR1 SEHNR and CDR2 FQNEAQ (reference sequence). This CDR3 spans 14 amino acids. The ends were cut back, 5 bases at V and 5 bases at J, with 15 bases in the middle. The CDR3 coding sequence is TGTGCCAGCAGCCCCTGGTCCTCGGGGACTGAAGCTTTCTTT. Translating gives CASSPWSSGTEAFF.

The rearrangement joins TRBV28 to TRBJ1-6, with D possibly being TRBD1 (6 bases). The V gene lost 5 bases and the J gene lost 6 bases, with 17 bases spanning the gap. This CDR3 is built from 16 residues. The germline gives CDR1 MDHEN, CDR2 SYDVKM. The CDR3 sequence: CASSHPGAPVNSPLHF. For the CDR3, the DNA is TGTGCCAGCAGTCACCCAGGGGCCCCGGTTAATTCACCCCTCCACTTT. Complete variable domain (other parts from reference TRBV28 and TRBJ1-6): DVKVTQSSRYLVKRTGEKVFLECVQDMDHENMFWYRQDPGLGLRLIYFSYDVKMKEKGDIPEGYSVSREKKERFSLILESASTNQTSMYLCASSHPGAPVNSPLHFGNGTRLTVT.

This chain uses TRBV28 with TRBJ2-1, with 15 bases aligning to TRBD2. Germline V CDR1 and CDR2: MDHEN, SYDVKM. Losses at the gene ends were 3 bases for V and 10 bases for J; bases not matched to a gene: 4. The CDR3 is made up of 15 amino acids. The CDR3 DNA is TGTGCCAGCAGTTTCCCGGGGACTAGCGGGGGGGAGCAGTTCTTC. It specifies CASSFPGTSGGEQFF. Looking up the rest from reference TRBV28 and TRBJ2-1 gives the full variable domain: DVKVTQSSRYLVKRTGEKVFLECVQDMDHENMFWYRQDPGLGLRLIYFSYDVKMKEKGDIPEGYSVSREKKERFSLILESASTNQTSMYLCASSFPGTSGGEQFFGPGTRLTVL.

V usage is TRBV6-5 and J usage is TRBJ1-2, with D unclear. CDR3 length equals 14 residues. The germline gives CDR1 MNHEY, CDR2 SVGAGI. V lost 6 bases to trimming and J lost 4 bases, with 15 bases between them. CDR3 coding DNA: TGTGCCAGCAGCACCGCTATCGCTCCCTATGGCTACACCTTC. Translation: CASSTAIAPYGYTF.

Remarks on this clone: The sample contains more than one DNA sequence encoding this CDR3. Here the CDR3 reads CASSLLAGGTDTQYF. The CDR3 DNA follows: TGCGCCAGCAGCTTACTAGCGGGAGGCACAGATACGCAGTATTTT. This chain links TRBV5-1 with TRBJ2-3, with 11 bases lining up with TRBD2. The CDR3 is 15 residues long. Germline V lookup: CDR1 SGHRS, CDR2 YFSETQ. The V gene end was trimmed by 2 bases and the J gene end by 1 base; junction bases not matched to a gene: 0.

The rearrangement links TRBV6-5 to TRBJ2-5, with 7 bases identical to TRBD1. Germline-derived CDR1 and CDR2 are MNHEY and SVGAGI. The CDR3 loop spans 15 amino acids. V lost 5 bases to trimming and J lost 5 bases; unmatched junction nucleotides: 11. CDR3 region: CASSRQQGLRETQYF. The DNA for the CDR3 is TGTGCCAGCAGTAGACAACAGGGGCTTCGGGAGACCCAGTACTTC.

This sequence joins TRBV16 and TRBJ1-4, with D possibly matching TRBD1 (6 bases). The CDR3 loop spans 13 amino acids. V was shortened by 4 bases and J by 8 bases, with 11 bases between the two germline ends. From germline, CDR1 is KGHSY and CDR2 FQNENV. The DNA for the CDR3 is TGTGCCAGCAGCCCAGGGGTGGGCGAAAAACTGTTTTTT. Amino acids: CASSPGVGEKLFF.

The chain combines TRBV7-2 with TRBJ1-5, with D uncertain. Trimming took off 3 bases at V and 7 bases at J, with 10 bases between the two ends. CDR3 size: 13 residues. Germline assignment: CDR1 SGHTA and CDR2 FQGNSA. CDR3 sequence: CASSFGFRQPQHF. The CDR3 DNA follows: TGTGCCAGCAGCTTTGGCTTCAGGCAGCCCCAGCATTTT. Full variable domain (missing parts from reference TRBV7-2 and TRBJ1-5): GAGVSQSPSNKVTEKGKDVELRCDPISGHTALYWYRQSLGQGLEFLIYFQGNSAPDKSGLPSDRFSAERTGGSVSTLTIQRTQQEDSAVYLCASSFGFRQPQHFGDGTRLSIL.

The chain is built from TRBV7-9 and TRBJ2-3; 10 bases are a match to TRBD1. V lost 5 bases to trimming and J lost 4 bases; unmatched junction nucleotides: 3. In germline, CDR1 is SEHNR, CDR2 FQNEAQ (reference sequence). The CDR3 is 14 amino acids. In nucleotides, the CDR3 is TGTGCCAGCAGCACAGGACAGGGGGCAGATACGCAGTATTTT. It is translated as CASSTGQGADTQYF.

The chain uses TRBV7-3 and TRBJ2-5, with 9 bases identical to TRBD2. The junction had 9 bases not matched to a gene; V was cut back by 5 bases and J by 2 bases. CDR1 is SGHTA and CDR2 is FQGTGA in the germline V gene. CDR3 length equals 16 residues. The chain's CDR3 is CASSPKGREGQETQYF. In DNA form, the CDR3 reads TGTGCCAGCAGCCCAAAGGGGCGGGAGGGACAAGAGACCCAGTACTTC.

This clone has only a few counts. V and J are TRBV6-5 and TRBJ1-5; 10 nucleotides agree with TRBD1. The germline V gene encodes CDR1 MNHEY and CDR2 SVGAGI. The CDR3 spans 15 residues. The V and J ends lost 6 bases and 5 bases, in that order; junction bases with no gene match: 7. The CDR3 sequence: CASRRDRGRDQPQHF. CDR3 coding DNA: TGTGCCAGCAGGAGGGACAGGGGAAGGGATCAGCCCCAGCATTTT.

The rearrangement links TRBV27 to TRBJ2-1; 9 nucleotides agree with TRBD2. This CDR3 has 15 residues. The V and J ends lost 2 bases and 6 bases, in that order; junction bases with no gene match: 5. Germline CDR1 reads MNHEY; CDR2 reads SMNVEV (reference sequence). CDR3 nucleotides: TGTGCCAGCAGTTTAGGGCTAGCGGGGCTCAATGAGCAGTTCTTC. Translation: CASSLGLAGLNEQFF.

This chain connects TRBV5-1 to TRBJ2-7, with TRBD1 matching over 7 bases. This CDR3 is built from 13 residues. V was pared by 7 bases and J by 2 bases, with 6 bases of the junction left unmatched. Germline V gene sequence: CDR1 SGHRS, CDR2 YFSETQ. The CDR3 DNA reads TGCGCCAGCGGCCGGACAGGTCCCTACGAGCAGTACTTC. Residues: CASGRTGPYEQYF.

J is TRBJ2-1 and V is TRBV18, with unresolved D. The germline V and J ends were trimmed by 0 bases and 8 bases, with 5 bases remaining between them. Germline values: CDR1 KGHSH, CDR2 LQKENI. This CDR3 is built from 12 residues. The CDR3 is CASSPPDYEQFF. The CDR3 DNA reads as TGTGCCAGCTCACCACCCGACTATGAGCAGTTCTTC. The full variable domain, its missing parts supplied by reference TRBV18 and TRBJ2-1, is NAGVMQNPRHLVRRRGQEARLRCSPMKGHSHVYWYRQLPEEGLKFMVYLQKENIIDESGMPKERFSAEFPKEGPSILRIQQVVRGDSAAYFCASSPPDYEQFFGPGTRLTVL.

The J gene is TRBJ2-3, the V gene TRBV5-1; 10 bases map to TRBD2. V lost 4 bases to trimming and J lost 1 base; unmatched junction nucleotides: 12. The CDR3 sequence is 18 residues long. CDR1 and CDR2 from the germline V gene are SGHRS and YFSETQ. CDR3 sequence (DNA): TGCGCCAGCAGCCTCGGAGTAGCGGGGGGTTGGGGCACAGATACGCAGTATTTT. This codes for CASSLGVAGGWGTDTQYF.

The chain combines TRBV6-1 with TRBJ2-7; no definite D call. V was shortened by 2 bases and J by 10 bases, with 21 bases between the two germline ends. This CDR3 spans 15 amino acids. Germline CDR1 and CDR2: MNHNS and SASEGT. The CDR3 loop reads CASSELTQRLSAQYF. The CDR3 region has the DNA TGTGCCAGCAGTGAATTGACGCAGCGACTCTCGGCCCAGTACTTC.

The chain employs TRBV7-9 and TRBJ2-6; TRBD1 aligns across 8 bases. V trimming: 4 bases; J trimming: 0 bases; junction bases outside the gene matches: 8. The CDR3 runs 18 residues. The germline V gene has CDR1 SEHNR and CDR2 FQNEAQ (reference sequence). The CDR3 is CASSSRTGKASGANVLTF. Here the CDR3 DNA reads TGTGCCAGCAGCTCCCGGACAGGGAAAGCCTCTGGGGCCAACGTCCTGACTTTC. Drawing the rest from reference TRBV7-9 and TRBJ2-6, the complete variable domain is DTGVSQNPRHKITKRGQNVTFRCDPISEHNRLYWYRQTLGQGPEFLTYFQNEAQLEKSRLLSDRFSAERPKGSFSTLEIQRTEQGDSAMYLCASSSRTGKASGANVLTFGAGSRLTVL.